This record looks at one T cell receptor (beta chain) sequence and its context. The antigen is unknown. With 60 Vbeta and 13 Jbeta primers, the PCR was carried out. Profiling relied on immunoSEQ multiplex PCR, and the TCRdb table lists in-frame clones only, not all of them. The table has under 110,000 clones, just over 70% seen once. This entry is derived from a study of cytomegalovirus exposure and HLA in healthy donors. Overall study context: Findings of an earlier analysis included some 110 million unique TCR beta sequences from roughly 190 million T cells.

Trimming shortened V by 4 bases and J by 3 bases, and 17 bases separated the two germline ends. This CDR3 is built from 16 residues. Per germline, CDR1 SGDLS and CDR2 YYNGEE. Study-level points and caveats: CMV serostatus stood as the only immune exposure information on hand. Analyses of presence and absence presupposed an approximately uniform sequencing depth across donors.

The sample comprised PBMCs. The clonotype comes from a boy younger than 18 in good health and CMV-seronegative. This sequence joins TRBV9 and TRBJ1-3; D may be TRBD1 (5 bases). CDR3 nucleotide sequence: TGTGCCAGCAGCCCATCAGCCGGGGGGAATGGAAACACCATATATTTT. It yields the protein CASSPSAGGNGNTIYF.